The sequence of this T cell receptor beta chain was determined in a study of immune cell composition in non-small cell lung cancer. Generated by immunoSEQ multiplex PCR, the TCRdb table keeps only in-frame clones and is missing some. This sample carries over 2,000 clones, 69% of them seen once, and the ten largest clones take roughly a sixth. In germline, CDR1 is LGHNT, CDR2 FRNRAP. The CDR3 contains 14 residues. Trimming removed 7 bases at V and 7 bases at J, with 16 bases between. Normal lung sampling was at least 3 cm from the tumour, as distant as possible. The chain uses TRBV12-5 and TRBJ1-4; no clear D. Sequences were obtained from non-adjacent lung tissue. This TCR was sampled from a human donor with non-small cell lung cancer. Written as DNA, the CDR3 is TGTGCTAGTGCCCCGGAGGGTTACAGTGAAAAACTGTTTTTT. This gives the protein CASAPEGYSEKLFF.